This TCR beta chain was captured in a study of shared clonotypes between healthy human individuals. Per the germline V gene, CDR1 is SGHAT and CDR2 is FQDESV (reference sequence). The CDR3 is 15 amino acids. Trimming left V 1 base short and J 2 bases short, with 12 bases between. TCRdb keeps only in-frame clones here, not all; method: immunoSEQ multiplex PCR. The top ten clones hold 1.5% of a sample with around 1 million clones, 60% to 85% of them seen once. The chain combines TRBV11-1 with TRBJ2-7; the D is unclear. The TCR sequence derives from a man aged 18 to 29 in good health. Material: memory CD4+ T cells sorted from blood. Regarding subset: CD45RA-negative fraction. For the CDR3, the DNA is TGTGCCAGCAGCTTAGGGCAGCTGATTCCCTACGAGCAGTACTTC. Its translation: CASSLGQLIPYEQYF. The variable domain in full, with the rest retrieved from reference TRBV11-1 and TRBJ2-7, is EAEVAQSPRYKITEKSQAVAFWCDPISGHATLYWYRQILGQGPELLVQFQDESVVDDSQLPKDRFSAERLKGVDSTLKIQPAELGDSAMYLCASSLGQLIPYEQYFGPGTRLTVT.